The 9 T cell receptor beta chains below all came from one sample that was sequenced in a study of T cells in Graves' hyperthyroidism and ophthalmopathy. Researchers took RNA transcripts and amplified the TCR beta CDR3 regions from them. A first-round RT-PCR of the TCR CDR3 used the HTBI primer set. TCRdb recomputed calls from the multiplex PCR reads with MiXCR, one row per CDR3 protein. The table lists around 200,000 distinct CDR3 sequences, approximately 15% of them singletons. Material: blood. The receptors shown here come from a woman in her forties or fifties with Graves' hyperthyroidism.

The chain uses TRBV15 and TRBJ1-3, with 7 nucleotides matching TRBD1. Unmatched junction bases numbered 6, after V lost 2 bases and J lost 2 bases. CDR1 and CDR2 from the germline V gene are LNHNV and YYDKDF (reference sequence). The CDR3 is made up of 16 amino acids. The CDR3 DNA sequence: TGTGCCACCAGCAGATCCGGGACAGTGACTGGAAACACCATATATTTT. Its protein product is CATSRSGTVTGNTIYF.

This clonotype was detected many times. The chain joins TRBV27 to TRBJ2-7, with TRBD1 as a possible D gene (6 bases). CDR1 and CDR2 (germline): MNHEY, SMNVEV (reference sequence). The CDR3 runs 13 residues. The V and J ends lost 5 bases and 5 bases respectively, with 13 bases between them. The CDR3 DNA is TGTGCCAGCAGTCCCCAGGGGTGGAACGAGCAGTACTTC. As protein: CASSPQGWNEQYF.

The CDR3 DNA follows: TGTGCCAGTACCCAGTCCCGGGCGACAGGGGGATCCACAGATACGCAGTATTTT. It codes for CASTQSRATGGSTDTQYF. The chain links TRBV19 to TRBJ2-3; 9 nucleotides line up with TRBD1. The CDR3 is made up of 18 amino acids. Unmatched junction bases numbered 16, after V lost 7 bases and J lost 2 bases. Germline CDR1 reads LNHDA; CDR2 reads SQIVND (reference sequence).

The CDR3 sequence is CASSLLMNIAAKSHEQFF. CDR3 in DNA: TGTGCCAGCAGCTTACTTATGAACATAGCGGCAAAATCCCATGAGCAGTTCTTC. This chain joins TRBV7-9 and TRBJ2-1; a weak D match, TRBD2 (6 bases). The CDR3 extends over 18 amino acids. Germline values: CDR1 SEHNR, CDR2 FQNEAQ (reference sequence). V was pared by 2 bases and J by 8 bases, with 25 bases between. Supplemented by reference TRBV7-9 and TRBJ2-1, the full variable domain reads DTGVSQNPRHKITKRGQNVTFRCDPISEHNRLYWYRQTLGQGPEFLTYFQNEAQLEKSRLLSDRFSAERPKGSFSTLEIQRTEQGDSAMYLCASSLLMNIAAKSHEQFFGPGTRLTVL.

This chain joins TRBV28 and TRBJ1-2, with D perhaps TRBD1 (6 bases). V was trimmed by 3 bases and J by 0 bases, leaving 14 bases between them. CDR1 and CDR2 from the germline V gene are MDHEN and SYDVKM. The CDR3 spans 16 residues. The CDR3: CASSFQGRGTNYGYTF. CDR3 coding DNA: TGTGCCAGCAGTTTCCAGGGTAGGGGGACTAACTATGGCTACACCTTC.

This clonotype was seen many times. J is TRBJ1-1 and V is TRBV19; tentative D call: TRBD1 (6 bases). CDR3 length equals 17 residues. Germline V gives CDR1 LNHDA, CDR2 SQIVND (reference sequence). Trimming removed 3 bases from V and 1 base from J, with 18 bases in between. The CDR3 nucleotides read TGTGCCAGTAGTATTTCCGGGCAGGGGCAGGGGAACACTGAAGCTTTCTTT. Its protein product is CASSISGQGQGNTEAFF. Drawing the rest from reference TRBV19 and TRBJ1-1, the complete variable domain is DGGITQSPKYLFRKEGQNVTLSCEQNLNHDAMYWYRQDPGQGLRLIYYSQIVNDFQKGDIAEGYSVSREKKESFPLTVTSAQKNPTAFYLCASSISGQGQGNTEAFFGQGTRLTVV.

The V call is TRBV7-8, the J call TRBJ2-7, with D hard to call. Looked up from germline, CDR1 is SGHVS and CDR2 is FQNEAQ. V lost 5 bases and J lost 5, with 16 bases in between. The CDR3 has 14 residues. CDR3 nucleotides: TGTGCCAGCAGCCTGCCCCTAACCTGGGACGAGCAGTACTTC. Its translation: CASSLPLTWDEQYF.

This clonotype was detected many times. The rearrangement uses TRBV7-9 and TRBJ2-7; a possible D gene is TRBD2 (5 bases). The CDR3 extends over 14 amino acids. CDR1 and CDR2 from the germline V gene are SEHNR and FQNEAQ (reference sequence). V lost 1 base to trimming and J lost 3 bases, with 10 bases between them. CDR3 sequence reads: CASSLVGVHYEQYF. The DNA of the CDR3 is TGTGCCAGCAGCTTAGTGGGAGTGCACTACGAGCAGTACTTC. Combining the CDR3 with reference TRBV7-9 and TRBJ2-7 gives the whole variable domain DTGVSQNPRHKITKRGQNVTFRCDPISEHNRLYWYRQTLGQGPEFLTYFQNEAQLEKSRLLSDRFSAERPKGSFSTLEIQRTEQGDSAMYLCASSLVGVHYEQYFGPGTRLTVT.

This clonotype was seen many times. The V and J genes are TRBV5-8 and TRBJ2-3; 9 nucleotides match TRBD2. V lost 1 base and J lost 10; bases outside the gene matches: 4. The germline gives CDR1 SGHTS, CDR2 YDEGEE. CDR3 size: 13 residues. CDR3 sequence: CASSLISGGPQYF. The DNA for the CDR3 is TGTGCCAGCAGCTTGATTAGCGGGGGACCGCAGTATTTT.